This TCR beta chain was documented in a study of blood T cells in healthy people across ages. Notes on the study in general: Expanded clonotype changes were possibly confounded by unknown donor CMV status.

The authors ran a second PCR of roughly 6 to 11 cycles using a sample-barcoded 5' primer and a J-beta primer mix. TCRdb ran MiXCR on the 5' RACE reads and lists one entry per CDR3 protein. The repertoire holds about 680,000 distinct CDR3 sequences, with around half as singletons. Remarks on this clonotype: The antigen is undetermined.

Germline-derived CDR1 and CDR2 are SEHNR and FQNEAQ (reference sequence). This CDR3 spans 16 amino acids. The V gene end was trimmed by 5 bases and the J gene end by 9 bases; junction bases not matched to a gene: 14. This clonotype was obtained from a woman aged 55 to 70 in good health. Material: blood. V and J are TRBV7-9 and TRBJ2-1; 9 bases line up with TRBD1. The chain's CDR3 is CASSRIQGQGQSEQFF. In DNA, the CDR3 is TGTGCCAGCAGCCGTATTCAGGGACAGGGCCAATCTGAGCAGTTCTTC.